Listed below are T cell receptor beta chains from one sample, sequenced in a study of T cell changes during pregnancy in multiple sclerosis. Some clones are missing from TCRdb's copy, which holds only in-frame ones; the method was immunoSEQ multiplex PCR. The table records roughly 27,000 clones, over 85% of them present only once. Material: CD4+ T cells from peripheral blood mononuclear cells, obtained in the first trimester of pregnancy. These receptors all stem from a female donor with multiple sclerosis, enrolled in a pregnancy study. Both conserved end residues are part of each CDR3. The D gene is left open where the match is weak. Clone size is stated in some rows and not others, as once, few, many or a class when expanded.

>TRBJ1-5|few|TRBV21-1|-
CASSRRGSNQPQHF
TGTGCCAGCAGCAGAAGGGGTAGCAATCAGCCCCAGCATTTT
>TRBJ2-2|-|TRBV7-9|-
CASSLQTATGELFF
TGTGCCAGCAGCTTACAGACAGCCACCGGGGAGCTGTTTTTT
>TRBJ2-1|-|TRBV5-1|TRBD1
CASSPGTGGRKQFF
TGCGCCAGCAGCCCCGGGACAGGTGGCCGAAAACAGTTCTTC
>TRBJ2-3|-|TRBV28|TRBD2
CATLIAGARDTQYF
TGTGCCACCCTGATAGCGGGGGCTAGAGATACGCAGTATTTT
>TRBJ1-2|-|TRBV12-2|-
CASRSPREPSGYTF
TGTGCAAGTCGCTCACCCAGGGAACCTAGTGGCTACACCTTC
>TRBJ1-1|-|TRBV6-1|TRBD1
CASTGQRNTEAFF
TGTGCCAGCACGGGACAGAGGAACACTGAAGCTTTCTTT
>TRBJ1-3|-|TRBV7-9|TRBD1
CASSLGFRGRGNTIYF
TGTGCCAGCAGCTTAGGATTCAGGGGGCGAGGAAACACCATATATTTT
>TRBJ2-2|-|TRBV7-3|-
CASSLNGAGIGELFF
TGTGCCAGCAGCTTAAATGGGGCAGGTATCGGGGAGCTGTTTTTT
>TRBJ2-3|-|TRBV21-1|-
CASSSSGATDTQYF
TGTGCCAGCAGCAGTTCAGGGGCCACAGATACGCAGTATTTT
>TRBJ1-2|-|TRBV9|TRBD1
CASSVGQGNYGYTF
TGTGCCAGCAGCGTGGGACAGGGTAACTATGGCTACACCTTC
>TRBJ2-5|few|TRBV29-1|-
CSVARARGGPETQYF
TGCAGCGTTGCACGTGCAAGGGGGGGGCCAGAGACCCAGTACTTC
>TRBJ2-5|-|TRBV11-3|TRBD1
CASSFGRLTGGQETQYF
TGTGCCAGCAGCTTTGGGAGGTTGACAGGGGGTCAAGAGACCCAGTACTTC
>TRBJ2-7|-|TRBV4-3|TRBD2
CASSRFTSGGEYEQYF
TGCGCCAGCAGCCGCTTTACTAGCGGGGGGGAATACGAGCAGTACTTC
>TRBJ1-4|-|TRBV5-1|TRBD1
CASSLSGQGFEKLFF
TGCGCCAGCAGCTTGTCCGGACAGGGGTTTGAAAAACTGTTTTTT
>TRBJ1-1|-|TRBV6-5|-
CASRPAGLAAFF
TGTGCCAGCAGACCCGCGGGGTTAGCAGCTTTCTTT
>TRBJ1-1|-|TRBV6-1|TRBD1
CASSENRGLVTEAFF
TGTGCCAGCAGTGAGAACAGGGGGCTGGTCACTGAAGCTTTCTTT
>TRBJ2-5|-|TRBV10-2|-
CASSDSGAGRETQYF
TGCGCCAGCAGTGACTCGGGTGCGGGTCGGGAGACCCAGTACTTC
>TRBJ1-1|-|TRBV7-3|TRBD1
CASSAIPGQFTEAFF
TGTGCCAGCAGCGCTATTCCGGGACAGTTTACTGAAGCTTTCTTT
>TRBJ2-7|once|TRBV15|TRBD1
CATSREIGDRGINEQYF
TGTGCCACCAGCAGAGAAATTGGGGACAGGGGGATAAACGAGCAGTACTTC
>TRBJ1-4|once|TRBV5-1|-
CASSLQGTGEKLFF
TGCGCCAGCAGCTTACAGGGCACAGGTGAAAAACTGTTTTTT
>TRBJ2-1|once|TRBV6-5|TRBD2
CASSPGLAGSNEQFF
TGTGCCAGCAGCCCGGGACTAGCCGGGTCCAATGAGCAGTTCTTC
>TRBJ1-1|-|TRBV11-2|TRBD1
CASSWGTGRVAEAFF
TGTGCCAGCAGCTGGGGGACAGGGAGGGTCGCTGAAGCTTTCTTT
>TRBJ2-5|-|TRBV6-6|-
CATQGDQETQYF
TGTGCCACACAGGGCGACCAAGAGACCCAGTACTTC
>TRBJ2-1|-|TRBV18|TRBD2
CASSPGTNLYNEQFF
TGTGCCAGCTCACCCGGGACTAACCTTTACAATGAGCAGTTCTTC
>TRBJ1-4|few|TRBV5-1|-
CASSLVPGTSTNEKLFF
TGCGCCAGCAGCTTGGTACCGGGGACATCAACTAATGAAAAACTGTTTTTT
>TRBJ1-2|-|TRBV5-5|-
CASSLWAGTYGYTF
TGTGCCAGCAGCTTGTGGGCCGGAACTTATGGCTACACCTTC
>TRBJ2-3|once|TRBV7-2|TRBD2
CASSSTSGGVRRDTQYF
TGTGCCAGCAGCTCGACTAGCGGGGGGGTTCGTCGAGATACGCAGTATTTT
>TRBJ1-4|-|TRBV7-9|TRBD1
CASNQGASEKLFF
TGTGCCAGCAACCAGGGGGCGAGTGAAAAACTGTTTTTT
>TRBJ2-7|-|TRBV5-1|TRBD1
CASSAAGTGSYEQYF
TGCGCCAGCAGCGCCGCCGGGACAGGATCCTACGAGCAGTACTTC
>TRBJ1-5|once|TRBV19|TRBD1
CARDRKPGTGSFGVNQPQHF
TGTGCCAGGGATCGTAAACCTGGGACAGGAAGTTTTGGGGTCAATCAGCCCCAGCATTTT
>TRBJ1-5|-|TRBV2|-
CASSRGAANQPQHF
TGTGCCAGCAGTCGGGGGGCGGCCAATCAGCCCCAGCATTTT
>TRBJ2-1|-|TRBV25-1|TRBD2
CASSEAGGVGFYEQFF
TGTGCCAGCAGTGAAGCGGGGGGGGTCGGGTTCTATGAGCAGTTCTTC
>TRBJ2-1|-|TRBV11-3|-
CASSFGGYNEQFF
TGTGCCAGCAGCTTCGGGGGCTACAATGAGCAGTTCTTC
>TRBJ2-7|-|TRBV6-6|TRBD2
CASKPTSGPLSEQYF
TGTGCCAGCAAACCCACTAGCGGCCCACTCTCCGAGCAGTACTTC
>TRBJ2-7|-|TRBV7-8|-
CASSLLGHPDEQYF
TGTGCCAGCAGCCTCCTAGGTCATCCGGACGAGCAGTACTTC
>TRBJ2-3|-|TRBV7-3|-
CASNKGGGADTQYF
TGTGCCAGCAACAAGGGGGGGGGCGCGGATACGCAGTATTTT
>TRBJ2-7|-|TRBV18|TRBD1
CASSALGQGISYEQYF
TGTGCCAGCTCAGCGTTAGGACAGGGAATTTCCTACGAGCAGTACTTC
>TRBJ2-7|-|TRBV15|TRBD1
CATSRDDREGYEQYF
TGTGCCACCAGCAGAGATGACAGGGAAGGCTACGAGCAGTACTTC
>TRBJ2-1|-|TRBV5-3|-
CARSLLRGSYNEQFF
TGTGCCAGAAGCTTGCTGCGGGGCTCCTACAATGAGCAGTTCTTC
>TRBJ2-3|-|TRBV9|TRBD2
CASSSGTSGVTDTQYF
TGTGCCAGCAGCTCTGGGACTAGCGGGGTCACAGATACGCAGTATTTT
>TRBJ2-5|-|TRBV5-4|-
CASSSEAAGETQYF
TGTGCCAGCAGCTCTGAAGCGGCAGGAGAGACCCAGTACTTC
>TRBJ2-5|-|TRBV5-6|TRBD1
CASGQGRETQYF
TGTGCCAGCGGACAGGGAAGAGAGACCCAGTACTTC
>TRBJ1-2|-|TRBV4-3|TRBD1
CASSQQTGAGYGYTF
TGCGCCAGCAGCCAACAGACAGGGGCAGGTTATGGCTACACCTTC
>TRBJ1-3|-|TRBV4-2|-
CASSQELVGGYGNTIYF
TGTGCCAGCAGCCAAGAACTCGTGGGGGGGTATGGAAACACCATATATTTT
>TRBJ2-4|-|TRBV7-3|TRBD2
CASSAAGGQNIQYF
TGTGCCAGCAGCGCGGCGGGGGGACAAAACATTCAGTACTTC
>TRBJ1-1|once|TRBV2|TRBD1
CASRPRTGLNTEAFF
TGTGCCAGCAGGCCCCGGACAGGGCTGAACACTGAAGCTTTCTTT
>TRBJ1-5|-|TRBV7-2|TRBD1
CASSLRDRATQHF
TGTGCCAGCAGTTTGCGGGACAGAGCCACCCAGCATTTT
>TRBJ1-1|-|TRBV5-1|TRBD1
CASSWGDSKNTEAFF
TGCGCCAGCAGCTGGGGGGACAGCAAGAACACTGAAGCTTTCTTT
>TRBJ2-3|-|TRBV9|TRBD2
CASSNVLTSGGTDTQYF
TGTGCCAGCAGCAACGTCTTGACTAGCGGGGGCACAGATACGCAGTATTTT
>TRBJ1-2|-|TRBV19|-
CASSRGPLSTFYGYTF
TGTGCCAGTAGTAGGGGGCCGCTATCAACCTTCTATGGCTACACCTTC
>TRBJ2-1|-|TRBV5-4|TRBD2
CASSERGGVGEQFF
TGTGCCAGCAGCGAGCGGGGGGGCGTTGGAGAGCAGTTCTTC
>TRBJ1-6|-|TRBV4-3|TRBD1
CASSRLTGGHSPLHF
TGCGCCAGCAGCCGCCTCACAGGGGGGCATTCACCCCTCCACTTT
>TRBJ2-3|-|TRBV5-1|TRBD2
CASSFGGGGASTDTQYF
TGCGCCAGCAGCTTTGGCGGGGGAGGGGCTAGCACAGATACGCAGTATTTT
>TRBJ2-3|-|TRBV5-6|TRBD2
CASSPTGTSNSDTQYF
TGTGCCAGCAGCCCTACCGGGACTAGCAATTCAGATACGCAGTATTTT
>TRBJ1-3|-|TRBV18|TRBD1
CASSLERGPAIYF
TGTGCCAGCTCACTGGAAAGGGGGCCGGCCATATATTTT
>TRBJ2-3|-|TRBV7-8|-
CASSPLPADTQYF
TGTGCCAGCAGCCCACTCCCGGCAGATACGCAGTATTTT
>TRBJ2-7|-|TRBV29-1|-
CSVEGKRSTGYEQYF
TGCAGCGTTGAAGGGAAGAGGTCCACTGGCTACGAGCAGTACTTC